This TCR beta chain was observed in a study of T cells in Graves' hyperthyroidism and ophthalmopathy. Amplification yielded TCR beta CDR3 regions, with RNA transcripts as the source. TCR CDR3 regions were first amplified by RT-PCR with HTBI primers. MiXCR, applied by TCRdb to the multiplex PCR reads, yields one record per CDR3 protein. The table lists under 450,000 distinct CDR3 sequences, 15% to 18% of them singletons. This CDR3 comprises 12 residues. Per the germline V gene, CDR1 is MNHGY and CDR2 is SAAAGT. This clonotype was counted ten times or more. This chain uses TRBV6-8 with TRBJ2-3; a possible D gene is TRBD2 (6 bases). The clonotype was recovered from a woman under 30 with Graves' hyperthyroidism. The sequenced sample consisted of blood. The CDR3 is CASTRTTDTQYF. CDR3 DNA: TGTGCTTCGACTAGGACTACAGATACGCAGTATTTT.